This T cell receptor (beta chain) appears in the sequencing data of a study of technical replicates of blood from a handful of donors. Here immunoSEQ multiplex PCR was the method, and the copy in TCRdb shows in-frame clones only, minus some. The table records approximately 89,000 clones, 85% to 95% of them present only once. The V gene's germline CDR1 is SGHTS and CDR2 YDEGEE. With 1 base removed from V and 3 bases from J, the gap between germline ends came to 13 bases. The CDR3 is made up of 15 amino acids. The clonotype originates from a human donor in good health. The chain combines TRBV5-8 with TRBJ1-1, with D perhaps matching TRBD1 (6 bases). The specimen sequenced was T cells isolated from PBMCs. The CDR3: CASSLYTGWDTEAFF. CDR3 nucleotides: TGTGCCAGCAGCTTGTATACAGGGTGGGACACTGAAGCTTTCTTT.